The next 2 T cell receptor beta chains were all read from a single sample in a study of PD-1 blockade in classical Hodgkin lymphoma. Time point given: newly diagnosed, previously untreated cHL patient sample. Magnetic negative selection served to purify CD4+ T cells out of PBMCs that had been thawed. Assay: immunoSEQ multiplex PCR; the TCRdb copy retains only in-frame clones and omits some. The sample records approximately 26,000 clones, 91% being singletons. The specimen was CD4+ T cells from blood. These receptor sequences come from a human donor with classical Hodgkin lymphoma.

To note about this clone: At one of its ends the junction is not consistent with the germline gene, which may arise from a read error. This chain uses TRBV5-8 with TRBJ2-1, with TRBD2 as a possible D gene (7 bases). This CDR3 has 15 residues. Germline CDR1 reads SGHTS; CDR2 reads YDEGEE. DNA for the CDR3: TGTGCCAACAGCATTTGGGGGGGCGCCTACAATGAGCAGTTCTTC. It is translated as CANSIWGGAYNEQFF.

This chain uses TRBV27 with TRBJ2-2; the D gene is possibly TRBD2 (6 bases). From germline, CDR1 is MNHEY and CDR2 SMNVEV (reference sequence). The CDR3 contains 14 residues. V was pared by 0 bases and J by 4 bases, with 6 bases between. CDR3 DNA sequence: TGTGCCAGCAGTTTATCTAGCGGCACCGGGGAGCTGTTTTTT. It encodes CASSLSSGTGELFF.